This T cell receptor beta chain was captured in a study of OX40 agonist ivuxolimab in advanced cancers. The CDR3 consists of 14 residues. Trimming took 7 bases from V and 6 from J, leaving 19 bases between them. Germline V CDR1 and CDR2: SGHRS, YFSETQ. Generated by immunoSEQ multiplex PCR, the TCRdb table keeps only in-frame clones and is missing some. The repertoire includes about 84,000 clones, 89% of them detected once, and 0.15% to 0.2% sits in the top ten. This sequence was found in an adult with an advanced solid tumor such as melanoma, head and neck, liver or kidney cancer. The material sequenced was CD4+ or CD8+ T cells sorted from blood, taken in a trial of the OX40 agonist ivuxolimab. The chain links TRBV5-1 to TRBJ1-1; D not resolved. The CDR3 loop is CASSIRTDTAEAFF. As DNA, the CDR3 is TGCGCCAGCTCAATAAGGACCGACACGGCTGAAGCTTTCTTT.